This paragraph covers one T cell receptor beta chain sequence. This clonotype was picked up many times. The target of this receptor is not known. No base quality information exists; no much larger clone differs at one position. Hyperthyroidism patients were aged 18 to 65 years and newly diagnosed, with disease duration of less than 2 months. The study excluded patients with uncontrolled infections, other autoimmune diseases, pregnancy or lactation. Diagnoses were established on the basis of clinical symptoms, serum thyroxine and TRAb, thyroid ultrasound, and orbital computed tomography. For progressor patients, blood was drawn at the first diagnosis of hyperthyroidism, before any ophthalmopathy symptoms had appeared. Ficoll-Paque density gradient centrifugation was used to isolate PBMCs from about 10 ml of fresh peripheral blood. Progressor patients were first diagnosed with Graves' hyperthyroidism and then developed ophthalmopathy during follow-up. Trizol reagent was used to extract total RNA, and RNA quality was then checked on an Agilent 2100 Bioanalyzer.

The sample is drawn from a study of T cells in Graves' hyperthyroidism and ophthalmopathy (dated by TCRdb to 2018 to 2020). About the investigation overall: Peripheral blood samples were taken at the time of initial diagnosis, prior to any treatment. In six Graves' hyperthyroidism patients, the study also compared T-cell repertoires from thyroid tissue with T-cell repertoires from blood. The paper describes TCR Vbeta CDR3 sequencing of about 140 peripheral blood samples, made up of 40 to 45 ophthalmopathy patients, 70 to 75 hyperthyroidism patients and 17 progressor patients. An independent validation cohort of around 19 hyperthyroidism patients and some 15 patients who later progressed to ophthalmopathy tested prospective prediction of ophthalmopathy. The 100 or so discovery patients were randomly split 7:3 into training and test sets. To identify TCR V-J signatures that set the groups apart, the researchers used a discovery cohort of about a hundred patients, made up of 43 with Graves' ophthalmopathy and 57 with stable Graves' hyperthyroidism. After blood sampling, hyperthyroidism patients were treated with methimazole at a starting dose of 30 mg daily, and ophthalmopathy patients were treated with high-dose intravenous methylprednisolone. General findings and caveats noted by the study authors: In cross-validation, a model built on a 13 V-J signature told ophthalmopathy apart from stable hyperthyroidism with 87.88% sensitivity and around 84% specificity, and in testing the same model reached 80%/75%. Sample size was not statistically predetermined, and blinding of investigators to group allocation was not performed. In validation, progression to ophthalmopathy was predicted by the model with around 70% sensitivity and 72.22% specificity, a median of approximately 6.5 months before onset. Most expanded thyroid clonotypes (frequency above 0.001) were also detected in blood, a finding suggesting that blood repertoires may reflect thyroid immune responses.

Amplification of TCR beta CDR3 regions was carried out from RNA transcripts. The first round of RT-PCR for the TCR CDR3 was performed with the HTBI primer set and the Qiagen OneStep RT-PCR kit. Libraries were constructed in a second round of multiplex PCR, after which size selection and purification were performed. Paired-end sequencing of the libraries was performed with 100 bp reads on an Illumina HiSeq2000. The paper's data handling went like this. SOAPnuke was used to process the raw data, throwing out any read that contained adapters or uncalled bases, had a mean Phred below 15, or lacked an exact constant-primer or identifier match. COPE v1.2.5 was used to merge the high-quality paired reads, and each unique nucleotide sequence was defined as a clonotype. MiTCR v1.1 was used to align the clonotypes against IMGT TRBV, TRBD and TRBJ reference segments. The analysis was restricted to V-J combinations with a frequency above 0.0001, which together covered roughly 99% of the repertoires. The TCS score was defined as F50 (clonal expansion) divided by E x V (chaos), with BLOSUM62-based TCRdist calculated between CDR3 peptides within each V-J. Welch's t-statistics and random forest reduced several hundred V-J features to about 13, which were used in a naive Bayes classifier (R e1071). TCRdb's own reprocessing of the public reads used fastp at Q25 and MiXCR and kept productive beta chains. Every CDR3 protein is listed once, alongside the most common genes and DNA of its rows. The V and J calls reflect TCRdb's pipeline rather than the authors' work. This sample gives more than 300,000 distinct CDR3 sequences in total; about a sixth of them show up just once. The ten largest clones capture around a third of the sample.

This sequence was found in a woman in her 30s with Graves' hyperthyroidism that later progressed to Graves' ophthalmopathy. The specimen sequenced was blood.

The CDR3 here reads CATSATDTQYF. The sequenced DNA is TGTGCTACCAGCGCCACAGATACGCAGTATTTT. The rearrangement combines TRBV7-2 with TRBJ2-3, with the D gene uncertain. The germline V gene encodes CDR1 SGHTA and CDR2 FQGNSA. The CDR3 spans 11 residues, from the cysteine through the phenylalanine. Only the CDR3 DNA is retained, 33 bases long and in frame from the first base. The entire variable domain, with the stretches around the CDR3 drawn from the reference TRBV7-2 and TRBJ2-3 proteins, is GAGVSQSPSNKVTEKGKDVELRCDPISGHTALYWYRQSLGQGLEFLIYFQGNSAPDKSGLPSDRFSAERTGGSVSTLTIQRTQQEDSAVYLCATSATDTQYFGPGTRLTVL.